This T cell receptor (beta chain) was obtained from a study of beta chain features in type 1 diabetes. The sequenced template was cDNA made from the entire isolated RNA. Naive, central memory and regulatory T cell samples averaged roughly 4 million reads. Here immunoSEQ multiplex PCR was the method, and the copy in TCRdb shows in-frame clones only, minus some. The sample includes around 650,000 clones, 9.5% to 15% seen only once; the top ten take around 0.12%. V shed 0 bases and J 9 bases; nucleotides not matched to a gene: 13. CDR3 length: 17 residues. CDR1 is SGDLS, CDR2 YYNGEE, per germline. The sample holds one count of this clone. The antigen is not known. Study-level results: Across all four CD4+ subsets, people with type 1 diabetes showed modestly shorter TCRB CDR3s.

Sequenced input: naive CD4+ T cells from blood. This sequence was found in a man between 25 and 39 years old with type 1 diabetes. The chain combines TRBV9 with TRBJ2-1; 9 bases are shared with TRBD2. The CDR3, as DNA: TGTGCCAGCAGCGTAGCGGGCAATAGCGGGGGTGGTTTTGAGCAGTTCTTC. It codes for CASSVAGNSGGGFEQFF.